This is a list of T cell receptor beta chains from one sample in a study of cytomegalovirus exposure and HLA in healthy donors. Only in-frame clones appear in the TCRdb table, and some are missing; sequencing was by immunoSEQ multiplex PCR. The sample lists over 30,000 clones, 80% to 90% occurring once. Sequenced sample: PBMCs. The receptors come from a young woman in good health and CMV-seronegative. The CDR3 runs from the conserved cysteine through the conserved F or W. D genes are given only for firm matches. Size tells how often a clone was seen (once, few, many) or the class of an expanded clone, and some rows leave it out.

V gene	J gene	clone size	D gene	CDR3 protein	CDR3 DNA
TRBV18	TRBJ2-5	-	-	CASSPSTAAQYF	TGTGCCAGCTCACCGAGTACGGCGGCCCAGTACTTC
TRBV6-1	TRBJ2-6	-	-	CASSEGGGSGANVLTF	TGTGCCAGCAGTGAAGGCGGCGGGTCTGGGGCCAACGTCCTGACTTTC
TRBV4-2	TRBJ1-3	-	-	CASSHNRAFSGNTIYF	TGTGCCAGCAGCCATAACAGGGCCTTCTCTGGAAACACCATATATTTT
TRBV12-5	TRBJ2-7	-	TRBD1	CASGLVLSQIGTGTSYEQYF	TGTGCCAGTGGTTTGGTACTCTCCCAGATTGGGACAGGGACCTCCTACGAGCAGTACTTC
TRBV9	TRBJ1-2	-	TRBD1	CASSAQGQIYGYPF	TGTGCCAGCAGCGCGCAGGGACAGATTTATGGCTACCCCTTC
TRBV7-9	TRBJ2-5	-	TRBD1	CASSNRQGETQYF	TGTGCCAGCAGCAACAGACAGGGAGAGACCCAGTACTTC
TRBV27	TRBJ1-1	-	-	CASSYTRAMNTEAFF	TGTGCCAGCAGTTATACCAGGGCTATGAACACTGAAGCTTTCTTT
TRBV5-1	TRBJ2-7	few	-	CASRTGSSPSYEQYF	TGCGCCAGCAGGACAGGATCCTCCCCATCCTACGAGCAGTACTTC
TRBV5-6	TRBJ1-3	-	-	CASSSGSNSGNTIYF	TGTGCCAGCAGCTCCGGGTCTAACTCTGGAAACACCATATATTTT
TRBV7-2	TRBJ1-2	-	TRBD1	CASSFGQGGMNSGYTF	TGTGCCAGCAGCTTTGGACAGGGGGGTATGAACAGTGGCTACACCTTC
TRBV19	TRBJ1-5	-	-	CASSTYWNQPQHF	TGTGCCAGTAGTACGTACTGGAATCAGCCCCAGCATTTT
TRBV2	TRBJ2-7	-	TRBD1	CASCAGQGALEQYF	TGTGCCAGCTGCGCGGGACAGGGAGCGTTAGAGCAGTACTTC
TRBV4-3	TRBJ2-7	-	TRBD2	CASSQARTSGFEQYF	TGCGCCAGCAGCCAAGCTAGGACTAGCGGGTTCGAGCAGTACTTC
TRBV29-1	TRBJ1-1	once	-	CSVLREVAFF	TGCAGCGTCTTGCGTGAAGTAGCTTTCTTT
TRBV7-6	TRBJ2-7	-	-	CASGGKHGGVHEQYF	TGTGCCAGCGGCGGAAAGCACGGGGGTGTCCACGAGCAGTACTTC
TRBV11-2	TRBJ1-2	-	-	CASSLGQEPAYGYTF	TGTGCCAGCAGCTTAGGTCAGGAACCCGCTTATGGCTACACCTTC
TRBV5-1	TRBJ1-1	-	TRBD1	CASSLAGGYTEAFF	TGCGCCAGCAGCTTGGCAGGGGGGTACACTGAAGCTTTCTTT
TRBV4-2	TRBJ2-7	-	TRBD2	CASSQRETSGSGEQYF	TGTGCCAGCAGCCAACGCGAGACTAGCGGGAGTGGCGAGCAGTACTTC
TRBV28	TRBJ2-7	-	TRBD1	CASRQGTGVAFRYF	TGTGCCAGCAGGCAAGGGACAGGGGTTGCTTTCCGGTACTTC
TRBV7-8	TRBJ2-3	-	-	CASSFFAADTQYF	TGTGCCAGCAGCTTTTTCGCGGCAGATACGCAGTATTTT
TRBV5-1	TRBJ2-1	-	TRBD1	CASSNQDRRYNEQFF	TGCGCCAGCTCTAACCAGGACAGGCGCTACAATGAGCAGTTCTTC
TRBV12-5	TRBJ2-5	once	TRBD2	CASGLRSGRGVEETQYF	TGTGCTAGTGGTTTGCGTAGCGGGAGGGGAGTAGAAGAGACCCAGTACTTC
TRBV7-2	TRBJ2-7	-	TRBD2	CASSRSLAGYDEQYF	TGTGCCAGCAGCCGTTCTCTAGCGGGATATGACGAGCAGTACTTC
TRBV19	TRBJ2-6	-	-	CASSKSSGANVLTF	TGTGCCAGTAGTAAATCGTCTGGGGCCAACGTCCTGACTTTC
TRBV2	TRBJ2-1	-	-	CASNTRKPGEQFF	TGTGCCAGCAATACGCGCAAACCAGGAGAGCAGTTCTTC
TRBV2	TRBJ1-1	-	-	CASSEQGRLNTEAFF	TGTGCCAGCAGTGAGCAGGGTAGGTTGAACACTGAAGCTTTCTTT
TRBV7-3	TRBJ2-3	-	-	CASSLSRTDTQYF	TGTGCCAGCAGCCTGTCGCGGACAGATACGCAGTATTTT
TRBV2	TRBJ2-1	-	TRBD1	CASSPGQGSLNEQFF	TGTGCCAGCAGTCCGGGACAGGGATCTCTCAATGAGCAGTTCTTC
TRBV18	TRBJ1-3	-	-	CASSLHGVFSGNTIYF	TGTGCCAGCTCACTACACGGGGTTTTCTCTGGAAACACCATATATTTT
TRBV4-1	TRBJ1-2	-	-	CASSQELYAGDGYTF	TGCGCCAGCAGCCAAGAACTTTACGCAGGGGATGGCTACACCTTC
TRBV7-9	TRBJ1-5	few	-	CASSLQAGSNQPQHF	TGTGCCAGCAGTCTACAGGCCGGGAGCAATCAGCCCCAGCATTTT